This T cell receptor beta chain was recorded in a study of control samples from healthy donors and cancer patients. TCRdb's table, derived via immunoSEQ multiplex PCR, lists solely in-frame clones and lacks some. This table has 130,000 or so clones, about nine tenths appearing once. Germline values: CDR1 SEHNR, CDR2 FQNEAQ (reference sequence). V shed 2 bases, J shed 4 bases, and the junction held 9 bases outside the gene matches. This CDR3 is built from 17 residues. The receptor comes from a man aged 35 to 55 in good health. What was sequenced was blood. The gene calls are TRBV7-9 and TRBJ2-2; 8 bases map to TRBD1. This CDR3 reads CASSLTLRTGPTGELFF. CDR3 DNA: TGTGCCAGCAGCTTAACACTTAGGACAGGGCCCACCGGGGAGCTGTTTTTT. The full variable domain, completed using reference TRBV7-9 and TRBJ2-2, is DTGVSQNPRHKITKRGQNVTFRCDPISEHNRLYWYRQTLGQGPEFLTYFQNEAQLEKSRLLSDRFSAERPKGSFSTLEIQRTEQGDSAMYLCASSLTLRTGPTGELFFGEGSRLTVL.